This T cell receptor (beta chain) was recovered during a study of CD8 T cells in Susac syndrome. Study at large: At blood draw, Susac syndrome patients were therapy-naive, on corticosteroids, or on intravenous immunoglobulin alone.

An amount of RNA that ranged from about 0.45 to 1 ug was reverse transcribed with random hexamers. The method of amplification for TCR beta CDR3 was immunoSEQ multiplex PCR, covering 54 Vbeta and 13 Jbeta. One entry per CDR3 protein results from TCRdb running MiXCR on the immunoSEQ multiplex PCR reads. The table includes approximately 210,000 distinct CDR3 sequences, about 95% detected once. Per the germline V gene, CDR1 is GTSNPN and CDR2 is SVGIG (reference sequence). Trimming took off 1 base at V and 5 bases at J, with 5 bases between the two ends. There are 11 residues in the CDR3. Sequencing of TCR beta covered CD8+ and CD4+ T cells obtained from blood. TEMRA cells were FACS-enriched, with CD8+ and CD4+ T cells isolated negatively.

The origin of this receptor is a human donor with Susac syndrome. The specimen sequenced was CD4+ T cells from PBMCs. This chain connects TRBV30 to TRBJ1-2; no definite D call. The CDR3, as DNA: TGTGCCTGGAGTGCCCGATATGGCTACACCTTC. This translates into CAWSARYGYTF. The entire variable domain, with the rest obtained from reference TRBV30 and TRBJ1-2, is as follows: SQTIHQWPATLVQPVGSPLSLECTVEGTSNPNLYWYRQAAGRGLQLLFYSVGIGQISSEVPQNLSASRPQDRQFILSSKKLLLSDSGFYLCAWSARYGYTFGSGTRLTVV.